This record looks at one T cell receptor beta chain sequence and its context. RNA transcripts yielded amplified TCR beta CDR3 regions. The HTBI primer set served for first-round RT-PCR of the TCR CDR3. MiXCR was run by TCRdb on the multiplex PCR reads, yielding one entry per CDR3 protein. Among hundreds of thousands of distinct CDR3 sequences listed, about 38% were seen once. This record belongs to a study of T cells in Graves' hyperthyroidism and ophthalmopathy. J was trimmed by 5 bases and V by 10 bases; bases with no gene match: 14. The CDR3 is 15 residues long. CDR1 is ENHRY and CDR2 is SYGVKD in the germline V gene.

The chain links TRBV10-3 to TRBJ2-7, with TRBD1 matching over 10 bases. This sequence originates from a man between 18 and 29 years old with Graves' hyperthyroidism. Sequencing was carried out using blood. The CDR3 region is CATDNRDRGSHEQYF. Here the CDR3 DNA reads TGTGCCACCGACAACCGGGACAGGGGTTCCCACGAGCAGTACTTC.